This T cell receptor beta chain was recovered during a study of OX40 agonist ivuxolimab in advanced cancers. Individuals having autoimmune disease history or systemic immunosuppression were not enrolled. Sequencing used immunoSEQ multiplex PCR; TCRdb keeps in-frame clones, though not all of them. Of around 76,000 clones listed, approximately 88% were seen once; the top ten hold approximately 13%. V dropped 5 bases and J dropped 6; count of bases not matched to a gene: 6. CDR3 length: 14 amino acids. Per the germline V gene, CDR1 is MGHRA and CDR2 is YSYEKL. This clonotype originated in an adult with an advanced solid tumor such as melanoma, head and neck, liver or kidney cancer. The material sequenced was CD4+ or CD8+ T cells sorted from blood, taken in a trial of the OX40 agonist ivuxolimab. The chain links TRBV4-1 to TRBJ1-5, with 8 bases aligning to TRBD1. The chain's CDR3 is CASSFGQGGQPQHF. CDR3 DNA sequence: TGCGCCAGCAGCTTCGGACAGGGAGGTCAGCCCCAGCATTTT.